This TCR beta chain originates from a study of T-cell memory formation after mild COVID-19. For the study at large: The two donors had largely donor-specific TCR clusters.

V lost 7 bases, J lost 5 bases, and 17 bases lay in between. CDR3 length: 14 residues. cDNA libraries for TCR alpha and TCR beta, carrying sample barcodes and UMIs, came from 5'RACE with constant-segment primers. TCRdb reanalysed the 5' RACE reads using MiXCR and keeps one entry per CDR3 protein. Here the sample spans about 260,000 distinct CDR3 sequences, 16% being singletons. This clonotype was seen only a few times. The target antigen is unknown. Study-wide points: Confirmation of SARS-CoV-2 specificity was lacking for second-wave clones peaking day 37. Clones that contracted from day 15 to 85 had balanced CD4/CD8; later expanders were CD4+ biased.

The sequenced material came from PBMCs or a T cell subset sorted from them (not recorded which). The clonotype was recovered from a man between 18 and 35 years old who had mild COVID-19 (a few samples of this study predate the infection). Cell type and time point are not known. This rearrangement joins TRBV12-3 or TRBV12-4 to TRBJ2-5; perhaps TRBD1 as D (6 bases). CDR3 loop: CASTLRSGVETQYF. CDR3 in DNA: TGTGCCAGCACTCTTAGGTCAGGGGTTGAGACCCAGTACTTC.